This T cell receptor (beta chain) was found in a study of blood T cell repertoires in COVID-19. Study details: The origin of the acute and convalescent COVID-19 samples was the United States, Italy and Spain. PBMCs, B-cell-depleted T cells, or T cells provided the cDNA or gDNA that made up the material.

V was pared by 7 bases and J by 9 bases, with 9 bases of the junction left unmatched. Germline V gene lookup returns CDR1 SNHLY and CDR2 FYNNEI. The CDR3 is 15 residues long. In the study's own analysis: How many nucleated cells were present was estimated from reference gene primer amplification. Clones were read by immunoSEQ multiplex PCR, and TCRdb kept only the in-frame ones, dropping some. V and J calls and clone size follow that table, whereas D and trimming were derived from the DNA. The sample consists of 55,000 to 75,000 clones, roughly 88% of them appearing once. The rearrangement uses TRBV2 and TRBJ2-1; the match to TRBD2 covers 13 bases. Material: peripheral blood. The receptor was derived from a man aged 45-65 years with active COVID-19. In nucleotides, the CDR3 is TGTGCCAGCACCCGGTCGGGACTAGCGGGGTCTGAGCAGTTCTTC. Amino acid sequence: CASTRSGLAGSEQFF.